This T cell receptor (beta chain) was identified during a study of cytomegalovirus exposure and HLA in healthy donors. The germline V gene has CDR1 SGDLS and CDR2 YYNGEE. The CDR3 runs 14 residues. After removal of 4 bases from V and 7 bases from J, the junction contained 5 bases not matched to a gene. The PCR employed 60 Vbeta primers together with 13 Jbeta primers. The table came from immunoSEQ multiplex PCR; TCRdb's copy has only in-frame clones and leaves some out. This table holds hundreds of thousands of clones, just over 75% found once. The TCR was taken from a man between 18 and 29 years old in good health and CMV-seronegative. Sequencing used PBMCs. This sequence joins TRBV9 and TRBJ1-4; 9 bases are shared with TRBD1. The CDR3 DNA sequence: TGTGCCAGCAGCACGGGACAGGGTGCTGAAAAACTGTTTTTT. It specifies CASSTGQGAEKLFF. Drawing the rest from reference TRBV9 and TRBJ1-4, the complete variable domain is DSGVTQTPKHLITATGQRVTLRCSPRSGDLSVYWYQQSLDQGLQFLIQYYNGEERAKGNILERFSAQQFPDLHSELNLSSLELGDSALYFCASSTGQGAEKLFFGSGTQLSVL.